This T cell receptor beta chain was identified during a study of blood T cells in healthy people across ages. About the study: Capture via template switching afforded approximately one barcoded beta molecule per two T cells. Whole-study results and caveats: Possibly, changes in expanded clonotypes were confounded because donor CMV status was unknown. Naive T cell percentage by flow cytometry tracked strongly with beta diversity.

The CDR3 loop spans 14 amino acids. Trimming took 0 bases from V and 6 from J, leaving 12 bases between them. Germline CDR1 SGHRS, CDR2 YFSETQ. A second about 7 to 11 cycle PCR used barcoded and J-beta primers. The authors tagged each cDNA molecule using a template-switch adaptor with 12 random nucleotides. Each CDR3 protein gets one entry after TCRdb re-called the 5' RACE reads with MiXCR. The sample records 790,000 or so distinct CDR3 sequences, about half being singletons. This clonotype was seen a handful of times. Its antigen is as yet unknown. The chain recombines TRBV5-1 with TRBJ1-2; no clear D gene. This receptor was identified in a man older than 75 in good health. The sample was blood. The CDR3 nucleotides are TGCGCCAGCAGCTTGGCCCTGGGTGATGATGGCTACACCTTC. It codes for CASSLALGDDGYTF.